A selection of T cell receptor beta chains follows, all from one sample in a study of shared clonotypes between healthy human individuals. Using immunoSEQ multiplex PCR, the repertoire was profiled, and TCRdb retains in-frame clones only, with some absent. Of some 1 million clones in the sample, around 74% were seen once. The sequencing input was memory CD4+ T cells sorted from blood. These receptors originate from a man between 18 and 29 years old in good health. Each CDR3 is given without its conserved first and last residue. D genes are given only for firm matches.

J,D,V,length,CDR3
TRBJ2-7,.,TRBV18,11,ASGQGGTYEQY
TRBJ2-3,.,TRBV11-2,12,ASSTEGLTDTQY
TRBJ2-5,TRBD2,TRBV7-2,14,ASSPWATSVAETQY
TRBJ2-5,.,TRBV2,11,ASSEEARETQY
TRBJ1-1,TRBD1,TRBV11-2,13,ASSTIQGAGTEAF
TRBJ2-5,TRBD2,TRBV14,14,ASSQSRGATQETQY
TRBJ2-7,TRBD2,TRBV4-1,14,ASSQVSGGSSYEQY
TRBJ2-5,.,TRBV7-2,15,ASSLRGSSTLQETQY
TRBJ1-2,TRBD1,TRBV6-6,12,ASRRTGGDYGYT
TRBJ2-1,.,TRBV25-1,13,ASSDTSKKGDEQF
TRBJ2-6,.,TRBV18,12,ASSSSSGANVLT
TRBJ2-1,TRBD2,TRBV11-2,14,ASSLGSGRAYNEQF
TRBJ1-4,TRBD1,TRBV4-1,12,ASRGQGANEKLF
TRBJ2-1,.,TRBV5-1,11,ASSLPHSDEQF
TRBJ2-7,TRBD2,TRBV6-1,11,ASIREAGVEQY
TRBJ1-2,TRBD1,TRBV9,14,ASSAGWAGGSYGYT
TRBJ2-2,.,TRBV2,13,ASSGGRKNTGELF
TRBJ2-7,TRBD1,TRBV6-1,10,ASEDRDYEQY
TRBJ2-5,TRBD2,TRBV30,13,AWSVGAGVGETQY